This section outlines one TCR beta chain sequence together with its context. The antigen remains unidentified. The PCR had 60 Vbeta and 13 Jbeta primers. The authors' processing: In a later analysis, around 10 million of approximately 80 million unique beta chains occurred in at least two donors. Produced via immunoSEQ multiplex PCR; TCRdb's table is partial and in-frame only. The V and J calls and the clone size are those of that table, but D and trimming were determined from the DNA. Among 150,000 or so clones, 75% to 85% were seen once, and the ten largest hold 2% to 2.5%. This specimen comes from a study of cytomegalovirus exposure and HLA in healthy donors. Study-level information: For the approximately 360 genotyped donors, more than 80% fell within the Caucasian-associated ancestry cluster.

CDR1 and CDR2 from the germline V gene are MNHEY and SMNVEV (reference sequence). After removal of 6 bases from V and 5 bases from J, the junction contained 21 bases not matched to a gene. The CDR3 runs to 18 residues. Whole-study findings and limits: In vitro experiments confirmed that a few CMV-associated chains were specific for CMV antigens. A highly shared variant cluster was judged a likely technical artifact.

This chain links TRBV27 with TRBJ2-5, with 7 bases matching TRBD2. The sequencing input was PBMCs. This TCR came from a man aged 45-65 years in good health and CMV-seronegative. The CDR3 sequence is CASSARRGTTVLGETQYF. The CDR3 DNA sequence: TGTGCCAGCAGCGCAAGACGAGGGACTACCGTTCTTGGTGAGACCCAGTACTTC.